Below are 19 T cell receptor beta chains sequenced from a single sample in a study of T cell changes during pregnancy in multiple sclerosis. Profiled with immunoSEQ multiplex PCR; TCRdb holds only in-frame clones, not every one. This table holds about 66,000 clones, roughly 90% found once. The sequencing used CD8+ T cells from peripheral blood mononuclear cells, collected before pregnancy. These receptors all come from a female donor with multiple sclerosis, enrolled in a pregnancy study.

The chain combines TRBV6-1 with TRBJ1-3, with TRBD1 as a possible D gene (5 bases). Looked up from germline, CDR1 is MNHNS and CDR2 is SASEGT. The CDR3 covers 16 residues. V shed 2 bases and J shed 3 bases, with 14 bases lying between them. The CDR3: CASSEMGGAGGNTIYF. Here the CDR3 DNA reads TGTGCCAGCAGTGAAATGGGGGGAGCAGGTGGAAACACCATATATTTT.

This chain joins TRBV6-1 and TRBJ1-2; D perhaps matches TRBD1 (6 bases). Germline CDR1 reads MNHNS; CDR2 reads SASEGT. The CDR3 is made up of 12 amino acids. V was trimmed by 2 bases and J by 7 bases, leaving 8 bases between them. This CDR3 reads CASSELQGGYTF. CDR3 nucleotide sequence: TGTGCCAGCAGTGAATTACAGGGTGGCTACACCTTC.

V gene TRBV9 combines with J gene TRBJ2-1; no firm D call. Germline V CDR1 and CDR2: SGDLS, YYNGEE. This CDR3 contains 13 residues. The V and J ends lost 4 bases and 7 bases respectively, with 12 bases between them. Here the CDR3 reads CASSHMELNEQFF. The CDR3 DNA follows: TGTGCCAGCAGCCACATGGAGCTTAATGAGCAGTTCTTC.

Here the CDR3 DNA reads TGTGCCAGCTCCCCGCCCGGGGGGCCCAATGAGCAGTTCTTC. It translates to CASSPPGGPNEQFF. The V gene is TRBV7-9, the J gene TRBJ2-1; TRBD2 is a possible D gene (7 bases). Trimming cost V 8 bases and J 6 bases, with 17 bases left between them. The CDR3 sequence is 14 residues long. CDR1 is SEHNR, CDR2 FQNEAQ, per germline (reference sequence).

This chain joins TRBV4-2 and TRBJ2-3; no clear D. The CDR3 has 15 amino acids. Germline CDR1 LGHNA, CDR2 YNFKEQ. V was clipped by 2 bases and J by 2 bases, with 11 bases between them. CDR3 protein: CASSQQDSSTDTQYF. In nucleotides, the CDR3 is TGTGCCAGCAGCCAACAAGACTCCTCCACAGATACGCAGTATTTT.

This rearrangement joins TRBV27 to TRBJ2-2; TRBD1 is a possible D gene (6 bases). Per germline, CDR1 MNHEY and CDR2 SMNVEV (reference sequence). Trimming cost V 3 bases and J 5 bases, with 10 bases left between them. The CDR3 sequence is 14 residues long. The CDR3 region is CASSFTGLTGELFF. For the CDR3, the DNA is TGTGCCAGCAGTTTTACAGGGTTAACCGGGGAGCTGTTTTTT.

The chain employs TRBV2 and TRBJ1-1; 9 bases match TRBD1. Germline V gives CDR1 SNHLY, CDR2 FYNNEI. CDR3 size: 15 residues. Trimming removed 9 bases from V and 3 bases from J; junction bases left unmatched: 11. The CDR3 protein is CASRSRTGVDTEAFF. The CDR3 coding sequence is TGTGCCAGTAGAAGTCGGACAGGGGTGGACACTGAAGCTTTCTTT. Complete variable domain (other parts from reference TRBV2 and TRBJ1-1): EPEVTQTPSHQVTQMGQEVILRCVPISNHLYFYWYRQILGQKVEFLVSFYNNEISEKSEIFDDQFSVERPDGSNFTLKIRSTKLEDSAMYFCASRSRTGVDTEAFFGQGTRLTVV.

This clone was seen just once. The chain has TRBV5-6 and TRBJ2-5, with a possible D match to TRBD1 (6 bases). Germline-derived CDR1 and CDR2 are SGHDT and YYEEEE. The length of the CDR3 is 14 residues. Trimming took 4 bases from V and 1 from J, leaving 11 bases between them. In DNA, the CDR3 is TGTGCCAGCAGCCCCGGACAGACCCAAGAGACCCAGTACTTC. This sequence encodes CASSPGQTQETQYF.

The CDR3 DNA is TGTGCCAGCCGGGGGGGGACTAGCACAGATACGCAGTATTTT. It encodes CASRGGTSTDTQYF. V usage is TRBV11-2 and J usage is TRBJ2-3; 8 positions agree with TRBD2. J lost 0 bases, V lost 8 bases, and 4 bases had no gene match. In germline, CDR1 is SGHAT, CDR2 FQNNGV. This CDR3 has 14 amino acids.

This chain connects TRBV6-5 to TRBJ1-1, with D possibly TRBD1 on 5 matching bases. The CDR3 runs to 15 residues. V was shortened by 5 bases and J by 2 bases, with 15 bases between the two germline ends. Germline CDR1 reads MNHEY; CDR2 reads SVGAGI. Written as DNA, the CDR3 is TGTGCCAGCAGTCAACATGGGGGGGGAAACACTGAAGCTTTCTTT. Amino acids: CASSQHGGGNTEAFF.

This chain links TRBV11-2 with TRBJ1-2; TRBD1 is a possible D gene (5 bases). Germline V gene lookup returns CDR1 SGHAT and CDR2 FQNNGV. The length of the CDR3 is 14 residues. The V gene lost 3 bases and the J gene lost 4 bases, with 12 bases spanning the gap. Here the CDR3 reads CASSFGTGGYGYTF. Written as DNA, the CDR3 is TGTGCCAGCAGCTTTGGGACGGGGGGCTATGGCTACACCTTC.

The gene calls are TRBV27 and TRBJ2-3; 10 bases match TRBD2. The germline gives CDR1 MNHEY, CDR2 SMNVEV (reference sequence). The J segment lost 2 bases and the V segment lost 5 bases, leaving 7 bases of the junction unmatched. The CDR3 length is 16 residues. The CDR3 loop is CASSAPTSGATDTQYF. In DNA form, the CDR3 reads TGTGCCAGCAGTGCCCCCACTAGCGGGGCCACAGATACGCAGTATTTT.

The chain employs TRBV5-6 and TRBJ2-5, with D perhaps TRBD1 (6 bases). The CDR3 consists of 14 residues. Germline values: CDR1 SGHDT, CDR2 YYEEEE. V was shortened by 4 bases and J by 5 bases, with 15 bases between the two germline ends. CDR3 amino acids: CASSEGTRTETQYF. The CDR3, as DNA: TGTGCCAGCAGCGAGGGGACACGGACGGAGACCCAGTACTTC. Filled out from reference TRBV5-6 and TRBJ2-5, the complete variable domain reads DAGVTQSPTHLIKTRGQQVTLRCSPKSGHDTVSWYQQALGQGPQFIFQYYEEEERQRGNFPDRFSGHQFPNYSSELNVNALLLGDSALYLCASSEGTRTETQYFGPGTRLLVL.

The chain joins TRBV19 to TRBJ1-1, with 9 bases identical to TRBD1. The CDR3 covers 15 residues. Looked up from germline, CDR1 is LNHDA and CDR2 is SQIVND (reference sequence). With V trimmed by 0 bases and J by 6 bases, 5 bases remained unmatched. CDR3 residues: CASSIDGTGIAEAFF. The CDR3 DNA is TGTGCCAGTAGTATAGACGGGACAGGGATAGCTGAAGCTTTCTTT. The whole variable domain, remainder taken from reference TRBV19 and TRBJ1-1, is DGGITQSPKYLFRKEGQNVTLSCEQNLNHDAMYWYRQDPGQGLRLIYYSQIVNDFQKGDIAEGYSVSREKKESFPLTVTSAQKNPTAFYLCASSIDGTGIAEAFFGQGTRLTVV.

This sequence joins TRBV10-3 and TRBJ2-3, with D tentatively TRBD2 (6 bases). The ends were cut back, 10 bases at V and 6 bases at J, with 14 bases in the middle. This CDR3 region has 12 residues. Per the germline V gene, CDR1 is ENHRY and CDR2 is SYGVKD. The CDR3: CATTTSLDTQYF. In nucleotides, the CDR3 is TGTGCCACAACTACTAGCTTGGATACGCAGTATTTT.

J is TRBJ2-7 and V is TRBV11-1; D gene unclear. This CDR3 spans 16 amino acids. Trimming removed 2 bases from V and 3 bases from J, with 17 bases in between. CDR1 and CDR2 from the germline V gene are SGHAT and FQDESV (reference sequence). CDR3 residues: CASSLFTGVANYEQYF. The CDR3 DNA sequence: TGTGCCAGCAGCTTATTCACCGGAGTGGCGAACTACGAGCAGTACTTC.

V is TRBV9 and J is TRBJ1-1; tentatively, D is TRBD1 (5 bases). Germline V lookup: CDR1 SGDLS, CDR2 YYNGEE. Trimming removed 3 bases from V and 3 bases from J, with 21 bases in between. This CDR3 comprises 17 residues. CDR3 in DNA: TGTGCCAGCAGCGACGCCTTGAGGGGAGGAGGATACACTGAAGCTTTCTTT. Residues: CASSDALRGGGYTEAFF.

This chain connects TRBV11-2 to TRBJ2-1; 12 bases agree with TRBD2. With 5 bases clipped from V and 8 bases from J, the junction kept 4 bases outside the gene matches. The CDR3 length is 14 residues. Germline V lookup: CDR1 SGHAT, CDR2 FQNNGV. CDR3 protein: CASSDTSGGHEQFF. In DNA, the CDR3 is TGTGCCAGCAGCGATACTAGCGGGGGGCATGAGCAGTTCTTC.

V is TRBV25-1 and J is TRBJ1-1; weak D call: TRBD1 (6 bases). Germline CDR1 reads MGHDK; CDR2 reads SYGVNS. The CDR3 is 13 residues long. Trimming removed 8 bases at V and 2 bases at J, with 12 bases between. This chain's CDR3 is CASGRTDNTEAFF. CDR3 coding DNA: TGTGCCAGCGGCAGGACAGATAACACTGAAGCTTTCTTT.